Reported below is one T cell receptor (beta chain). The CDR3 is 18 residues long. Per the germline V gene, CDR1 is LGHNA and CDR2 is YSLEER. V was pared by 0 bases and J by 4 bases, with 8 bases of the junction left unmatched. The data originate from a study of cytomegalovirus exposure and HLA in healthy donors. In the study overall: Around 78 million unique TCR sequences came from HLA-typed donors in an early release.

Donors counted as nominally healthy when sampled, yet unrecorded immune exposures were likely. Both 60 Vbeta primers and 13 Jbeta primers went into the PCR. Libraries were prepared by immunoSEQ multiplex PCR; TCRdb keeps only in-frame clonotypes and omits some of them. The repertoire holds more than 150,000 clones, with roughly 80% as singletons. The specimen was PBMCs. V is TRBV4-3 and J is TRBJ2-1, with 11 bases lining up with TRBD2. The clonotype was recovered from a man in his forties or fifties in good health and CMV-seropositive. The CDR3 sequence: CASSQDHTSGRSYNEQFF. The CDR3, as DNA: TGCGCCAGCAGCCAAGATCACACTAGCGGGAGATCATACAATGAGCAGTTCTTC.